One and the same sample provided the 25 T cell receptor beta chains below, sequenced in a study of patients and donors after allogeneic stem cell transplantation (dated by TCRdb to about 2020). Library generation was performed with RT-PCR. TCRdb records NextSeq 550 as the sequencer. TCRdb passed the public sequencing reads through fastp at Q25 and MiXCR, retaining productive beta sequences. Identical CDR3 proteins give one entry, which carries the most common genes and DNA. The sample table lists about 87,000 distinct CDR3 sequences, roughly 4.9% of them with a count of one. Around 3% of the sample is taken by the ten largest. The sequenced material came from blood, either unsorted or a sorted T cell fraction (not recorded which). The source of these receptors is a human donor who was either an allogeneic HSCT recipient or a stem cell or donor lymphocyte infusion donor (not recorded which). It is not recorded whose cells these are; they may come from a transplant donor.

This clonotype appeared many times. J is TRBJ2-3 and V is TRBV5-6; TRBD2 agrees at 11 bases. In germline, CDR1 is SGHDT, CDR2 YYEEEE. The CDR3 contains 20 residues. Trimming took 3 bases from V and 1 from J; bases not matched to a gene: 16. The CDR3 DNA reads TGTGCCAGCAGCTCCTTTAGCCCAAGACTAGCGGGACATGGCACAGATACGCAGTATTTT. Translated, it gives CASSSFSPRLAGHGTDTQYF.

This clonotype was counted many times. The chain carries TRBV18 and TRBJ1-4; maybe TRBD1 (6 bases). The CDR3 is 15 amino acids. In germline, CDR1 is KGHSH, CDR2 LQKENI. V gave up 2 bases and J gave up 7 bases, with 14 bases separating them. CDR3 region: CASSPKGGDIEKLFF. The CDR3 DNA reads as TGTGCCAGCTCACCAAAAGGGGGGGACATTGAAAAACTGTTTTTT.

The table lists this clonotype with many counts. This chain connects TRBV2 to TRBJ2-3; 10 nucleotides line up with TRBD2. V shed 3 bases, J shed 5 bases, and the junction held 14 bases outside the gene matches. Germline assignment: CDR1 SNHLY and CDR2 FYNNEI. This CDR3 region has 18 residues. CDR3 in amino acids: CASSDWDPLAGVQDTQYF. Here the CDR3 DNA reads TGTGCCAGCAGTGACTGGGATCCTCTAGCGGGAGTTCAAGATACGCAGTATTTT. Filled out from reference TRBV2 and TRBJ2-3, the complete variable domain reads EPEVTQTPSHQVTQMGQEVILRCVPISNHLYFYWYRQILGQKVEFLVSFYNNEISEKSEIFDDQFSVERPDGSNFTLKIRSTKLEDSAMYFCASSDWDPLAGVQDTQYFGPGTRLTVL.

This clonotype was observed many times. This rearrangement joins TRBV24-1 to TRBJ1-5, with D maybe TRBD1 (5 bases). Trimming pared 4 bases from V and 0 bases from J, leaving 12 bases between. The CDR3 runs 16 residues. CDR1 and CDR2 from the germline V gene are KGHDR and SFDVKD. CDR3 region: CATSEDSGNSNQPQHF. For the CDR3, the DNA is TGTGCCACCAGTGAAGACAGCGGAAATAGCAATCAGCCCCAGCATTTT.

This clonotype was recorded many times. V is TRBV12-3 or TRBV12-4 and J is TRBJ2-2; D is uncertain. This CDR3 is built from 14 residues. Trimming cost V 4 bases and J 8 bases, with 14 bases left between them. CDR3 DNA sequence: TGTGCCAGCAGTTCCAGGACCGAGCTGGGGGAGCTGTTTTTT. Amino acids: CASSSRTELGELFF.

This clonotype was recorded many times. The V and J genes are TRBV3-1 and TRBJ2-3; 8 bases align to TRBD2. V shed 4 bases, J shed 4 bases, and the junction held 10 bases outside the gene matches. This CDR3 contains 16 residues. Germline CDR1 is LGHDT and CDR2 is YNNKEL (reference sequence). CDR3 nucleotide sequence: TGTGCCAGCAGCCGCTCTCTGGCGGGGGGTTCAGATACGCAGTATTTT. It yields the protein CASSRSLAGGSDTQYF.

In its sample, this clonotype was seen many times. The chain is built from TRBV28 and TRBJ1-1, with 9 nucleotides matching TRBD1. The J segment lost 8 bases and the V segment lost 4 bases, leaving 5 bases of the junction unmatched. The CDR3 covers 13 residues. Germline V CDR1 and CDR2: MDHEN, SYDVKM. CDR3 sequence reads: CASSSRDRAEAFF. As DNA, the CDR3 is TGTGCCAGCAGTTCTCGGGACAGGGCCGAAGCTTTCTTT.

The V and J genes are TRBV7-3 and TRBJ1-1; weak D call: TRBD1 (5 bases). V lost 8 bases to trimming and J lost 3 bases, with 16 bases between them. CDR3 length: 14 residues. In germline, CDR1 is SGHTA, CDR2 FQGTGA. The CDR3 DNA reads as TGTGCCAGCCGTCCGGGGCCTGGGGACACTGAAGCTTTCTTT. This translates into CASRPGPGDTEAFF. The full variable domain, in which reference TRBV7-3 and TRBJ1-1 provide the parts outside the CDR3, is GAGVSQTPSNKVTEKGKYVELRCDPISGHTALYWYRQSLGQGPEFLIYFQGTGAADDSGLPNDRFFAVRPEGSVSTLKIQRTERGDSAVYLCASRPGPGDTEAFFGQGTRLTVV.

This clonotype rates as medium-sized. J is TRBJ1-1 and V is TRBV2; D call uncertain. V dropped 5 bases and J dropped 5 bases, with 15 bases sitting between them. Germline V CDR1 and CDR2: SNHLY, FYNNEI. The CDR3 is 14 residues long. The CDR3 loop is CASSPTTTGTEAFF. In DNA, the CDR3 is TGTGCCAGCAGTCCAACAACCACGGGGACTGAAGCTTTCTTT.

This clonotype was seen repeatedly, ten times or more. This chain joins TRBV7-8 and TRBJ2-2; D might be TRBD2 (6 bases). Germline V gene data show CDR1 as SGHVS and CDR2 as FQNEAQ. The V gene lost 11 bases and the J gene lost 6 bases, with 25 bases spanning the gap. The CDR3 totals 16 residues. The CDR3, as DNA: TGTGCCCCACCCCGATGGGGCGGGATCTGTCCCGGGGAGCTGTTTTTT. Translation gives CAPPRWGGICPGELFF.

This clonotype was found many times. The genes are TRBV12-3 or TRBV12-4 and TRBJ2-6; D is unresolved. The CDR3 covers 15 residues. V was cut by 7 bases and J by 1 base, with 11 bases left in between. The CDR3 coding sequence is TGTGCCAGCACGGAAAGGTCTTCTGGGGCCAACGTCCTGACTTTC. It yields the protein CASTERSSGANVLTF.

This clonotype has at least ten counts. The chain carries TRBV11-2 and TRBJ2-3, with 10 bases lining up with TRBD2. The CDR3 contains 17 residues. Germline V CDR1 and CDR2: SGHAT, FQNNGV. The ends lost 3 bases at V and 4 bases at J; junction bases unmatched: 10. The CDR3 DNA is TGTGCCAGCAGCTTTGGTTGGTCTAGCGGGAGTTCAGATACGCAGTATTTT. It translates to CASSFGWSSGSSDTQYF.

The table lists this clonotype with a few counts. The chain has TRBV4-2 and TRBJ2-2; D might be TRBD2 (6 bases). Germline assignment: CDR1 LGHNA and CDR2 YNFKEQ. This CDR3 comprises 18 residues. With 3 bases removed from V and 8 bases from J, the gap between germline ends came to 25 bases. CDR3 DNA sequence: TGTGCCAGCAGCCAGCCACCGCTCGGGACTCCCTCGTCGGGGGAGCTGTTTTTT. Protein: CASSQPPLGTPSSGELFF.

The genes are TRBV19 and TRBJ2-1; weak D call: TRBD2 (5 bases). The CDR3 loop spans 15 amino acids. CDR1 and CDR2 (germline): LNHDA, SQIVND (reference sequence). Trimming left V 7 bases short and J 8 bases short, with 21 bases between. The CDR3 nucleotides are TGTGCCAGTACCCCCCAAGCGGTAGGTCGGGATGAGCAGTTCTTC. Translation gives CASTPQAVGRDEQFF.

This clonotype was counted only a few times. The chain carries TRBV5-1 and TRBJ2-2, with 11 bases lining up with TRBD2. The CDR3 contains 16 residues. The germline V gene has CDR1 SGHRS and CDR2 YFSETQ. Trimming at V came to 5 bases and at J to 4 bases, leaving 7 bases not matched to a gene. The CDR3 region is CASSLAGGPGTGELFF. The CDR3, as DNA: TGCGCCAGCAGTTTAGCGGGAGGGCCGGGCACCGGGGAGCTGTTTTTT.

This clonotype was seen more than once but under ten times. The chain couples TRBV4-1 to TRBJ1-2, with D unresolved. Trimming stripped 0 bases from V and 1 base from J, with 12 bases between. The CDR3 length is 16 residues. Per germline, CDR1 MGHRA and CDR2 YSYEKL. CDR3 amino acids: CASSQDLGRINYGYTF. CDR3 coding DNA: TGCGCCAGCAGCCAAGATCTGGGCAGGATTAACTATGGCTACACCTTC.

The rearrangement joins TRBV20-1 to TRBJ1-2; D is ambiguous. Germline V gene lookup returns CDR1 DFQATT and CDR2 SNEGSKA (reference sequence). The CDR3 has 14 residues. Trimming removed 1 base at V and 11 bases at J, with 20 bases between. The CDR3 sequence is CSARGLTIAAEYTF. CDR3 nucleotide sequence: TGCAGTGCTAGAGGCCTGACGATAGCCGCAGAGTACACCTTC.

Concerning this clonotype: One base away lies a much larger clone, so this may be a sequencing read error. This chain uses TRBV11-3 with TRBJ2-1, with 8 bases identical to TRBD2. The germline CDR1 and CDR2 sequences are SGHNT and YENEEA. The CDR3 is 14 amino acids. The CDR3 DNA is TGTTCCAGCAGCCGAAACAGCGGGAGCGATGAGCAGTTCTTC. As protein: CSSSRNSGSDEQFF.

Details on this clonotype: A single base separates this from a much larger clone, so it may be a read error. Without the conserved terminal phenylalanine or tryptophan, this CDR3 likely stems from a read error. V is TRBV4-2 and J is TRBJ2-1; 9 bases align to TRBD1. V was pared by 1 base and J by 1 base, with 5 bases of the junction left unmatched. This CDR3 is 17 amino acids long. CDR1 and CDR2 (germline): LGHNA, YNFKEQ. CDR3 loop: CASSQATGTGSYNEQFL. CDR3 sequence (DNA): TGTGCCAGCAGCCAAGCAACCGGGACAGGGTCCTACAATGAGCAGTTCCTC.

This sequence joins TRBV3-1 and TRBJ1-2; D may be TRBD1 (5 bases). Germline lookup yields CDR1 LGHDT and CDR2 YNNKEL (reference sequence). This CDR3 has 14 residues. Trimming cost V 3 bases and J 0 bases, with 8 bases left between them. The CDR3 region has the DNA TGTGCCAGCAGCCATGACAGCCCTAACTATGGCTACACCTTC. Translation: CASSHDSPNYGYTF.

This clonotype has at least ten counts. The chain uses TRBV5-6 and TRBJ2-7; D uncertain. This CDR3 is 12 amino acids long. The V end lost 2 bases, the J end lost 6 bases, and 9 bases lay between the germline ends. The V gene's germline CDR1 is SGHDT and CDR2 YYEEEE. The CDR3 DNA reads TGTGCCAGCAGCTTCAATGGGGTCGAGCAGTACTTC. This encodes CASSFNGVEQYF. Together with reference TRBV5-6 and TRBJ2-7, the CDR3 gives the full variable domain: DAGVTQSPTHLIKTRGQQVTLRCSPKSGHDTVSWYQQALGQGPQFIFQYYEEEERQRGNFPDRFSGHQFPNYSSELNVNALLLGDSALYLCASSFNGVEQYFGPGTRLTVT.

This chain links TRBV10-2 with TRBJ2-1; unclear D gene. Germline V gene data show CDR1 as WSHSY and CDR2 as SAAADI. The CDR3 has 11 residues. Between the trimmed V and J ends, which lost 9 bases and 10 bases, there was a span of 13 bases. The CDR3 DNA follows: TGCGCCAGTGCCCTTGCCCTAGAGCAGTTCTTC. This sequence encodes CASALALEQFF.

Ten or more counts support this clonotype. This chain links TRBV7-9 with TRBJ2-6, with D unclear. Germline CDR1 SEHNR, CDR2 FQNEAQ (reference sequence). The CDR3 consists of 15 residues. V lost 7 bases and J lost 2, with 12 bases in between. The CDR3 DNA sequence: TGTGCCAGCACCTTCGCTCTCCCTGGGGCCAACGTCCTGACTTTC. This encodes CASTFALPGANVLTF.

Many counts were recorded for this clonotype. V is TRBV12-3 or TRBV12-4 and J is TRBJ1-3, with D unresolved. Between the trimmed V and J ends, which lost 3 bases and 3 bases, there was a span of 6 bases. The CDR3 has 13 residues. CDR3 residues: CASSLDGGNTIYF. The CDR3 bases are TGTGCCAGCAGTTTGGACGGTGGAAACACCATATATTTT.

This clonotype was seen repeatedly, ten times or more. The rearrangement links TRBV20-1 to TRBJ2-3; 10 bases are shared with TRBD1. The V segment lost 6 bases and the J segment 6 bases; nucleotides outside the gene matches: 9. CDR1 is DFQATT and CDR2 is SNEGSKA in the germline V gene (reference sequence). This CDR3 spans 14 amino acids. CDR3 DNA: TGCAGTGCCAGCCGACAGGGGGCACAGGATACGCAGTATTTT. This translates into CSASRQGAQDTQYF.